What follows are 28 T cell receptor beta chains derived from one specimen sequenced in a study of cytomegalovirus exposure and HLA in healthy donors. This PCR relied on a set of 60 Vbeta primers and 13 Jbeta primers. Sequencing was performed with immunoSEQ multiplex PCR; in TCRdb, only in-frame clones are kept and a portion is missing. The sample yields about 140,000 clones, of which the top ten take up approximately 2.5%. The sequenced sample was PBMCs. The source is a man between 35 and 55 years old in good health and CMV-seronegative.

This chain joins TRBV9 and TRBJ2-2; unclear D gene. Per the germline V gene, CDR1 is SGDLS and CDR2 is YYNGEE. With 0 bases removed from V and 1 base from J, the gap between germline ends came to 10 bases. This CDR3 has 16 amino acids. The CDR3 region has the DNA TGTGCCAGCAGCGTAGGAGGAAACCTGAACACCGGGGAGCTGTTTTTT. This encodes CASSVGGNLNTGELFF. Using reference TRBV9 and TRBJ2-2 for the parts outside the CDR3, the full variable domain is DSGVTQTPKHLITATGQRVTLRCSPRSGDLSVYWYQQSLDQGLQFLIQYYNGEERAKGNILERFSAQQFPDLHSELNLSSLELGDSALYFCASSVGGNLNTGELFFGEGSRLTVL.

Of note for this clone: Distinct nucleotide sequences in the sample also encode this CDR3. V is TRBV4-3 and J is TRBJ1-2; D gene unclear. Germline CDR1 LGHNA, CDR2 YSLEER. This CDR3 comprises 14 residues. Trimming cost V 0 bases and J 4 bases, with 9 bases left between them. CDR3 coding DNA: TGCGCCAGCAGCCAAGAAAGAGGAGGCTATGGCTACACCTTC. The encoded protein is CASSQERGGYGYTF.

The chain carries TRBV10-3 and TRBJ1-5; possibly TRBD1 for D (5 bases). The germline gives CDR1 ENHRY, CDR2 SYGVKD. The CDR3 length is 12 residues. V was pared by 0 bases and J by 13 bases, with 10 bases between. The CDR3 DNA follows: TGTGCCATCAGTGAGTCGCCGGGGGTACAGCATTTT. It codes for CAISESPGVQHF.

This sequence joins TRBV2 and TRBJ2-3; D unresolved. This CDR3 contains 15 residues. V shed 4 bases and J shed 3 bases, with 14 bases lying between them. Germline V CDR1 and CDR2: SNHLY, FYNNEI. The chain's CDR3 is CASSGSGPVTDTQYF. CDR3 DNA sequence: TGTGCCAGCAGTGGATCAGGCCCTGTGACAGATACGCAGTATTTT. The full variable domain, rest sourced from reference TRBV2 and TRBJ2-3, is EPEVTQTPSHQVTQMGQEVILRCVPISNHLYFYWYRQILGQKVEFLVSFYNNEISEKSEIFDDQFSVERPDGSNFTLKIRSTKLEDSAMYFCASSGSGPVTDTQYFGPGTRLTVL.

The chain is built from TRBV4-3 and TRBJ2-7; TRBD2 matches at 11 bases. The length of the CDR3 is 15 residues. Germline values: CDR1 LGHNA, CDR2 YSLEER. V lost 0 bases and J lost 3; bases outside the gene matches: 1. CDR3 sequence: CASSQEGLAGYEQYF. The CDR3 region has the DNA TGCGCCAGCAGCCAAGAAGGACTAGCGGGCTACGAGCAGTACTTC.

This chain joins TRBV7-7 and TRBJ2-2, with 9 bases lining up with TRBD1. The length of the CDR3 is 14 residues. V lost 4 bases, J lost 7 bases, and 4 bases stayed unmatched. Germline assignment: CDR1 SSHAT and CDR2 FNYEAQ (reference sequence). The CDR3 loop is CASSSGTGFGELFF. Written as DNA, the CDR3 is TGTGCCAGCAGCTCCGGGACAGGGTTCGGGGAGCTGTTTTTT. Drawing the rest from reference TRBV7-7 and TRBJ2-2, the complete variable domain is GAGVSQSPRYKVTKRGQDVTLRCDPISSHATLYWYQQALGQGPEFLTYFNYEAQPDKSGLPSDRFSAERPEGSISTLTIQRTEQRDSAMYRCASSSGTGFGELFFGEGSRLTVL.

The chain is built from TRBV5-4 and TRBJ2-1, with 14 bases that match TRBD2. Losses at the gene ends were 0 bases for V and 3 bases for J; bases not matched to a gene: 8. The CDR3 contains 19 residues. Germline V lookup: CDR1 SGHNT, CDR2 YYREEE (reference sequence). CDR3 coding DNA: TGTGCCAGCAGCTTGGCCTCGACTAGCGGGGGGGCCAGCTACAATGAGCAGTTCTTC. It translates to CASSLASTSGGASYNEQFF.

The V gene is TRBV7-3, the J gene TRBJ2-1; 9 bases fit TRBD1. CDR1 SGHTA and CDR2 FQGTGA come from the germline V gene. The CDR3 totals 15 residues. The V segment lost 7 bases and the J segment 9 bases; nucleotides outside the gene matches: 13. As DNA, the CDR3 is TGTGCCAGCAACGTACAGGGGGCGGGAGTGGGTGAGCAGTTCTTC. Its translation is CASNVQGAGVGEQFF. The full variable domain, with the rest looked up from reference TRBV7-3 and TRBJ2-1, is GAGVSQTPSNKVTEKGKYVELRCDPISGHTALYWYRQSLGQGPEFLIYFQGTGAADDSGLPNDRFFAVRPEGSVSTLKIQRTERGDSAVYLCASNVQGAGVGEQFFGPGTRLTVL.

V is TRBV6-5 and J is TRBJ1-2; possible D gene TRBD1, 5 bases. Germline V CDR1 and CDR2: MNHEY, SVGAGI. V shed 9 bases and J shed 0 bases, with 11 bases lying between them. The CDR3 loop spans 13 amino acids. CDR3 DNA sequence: TGTGCCAGTGGGCAGGGAACTAACTATGGCTACACCTTC. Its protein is CASGQGTNYGYTF.

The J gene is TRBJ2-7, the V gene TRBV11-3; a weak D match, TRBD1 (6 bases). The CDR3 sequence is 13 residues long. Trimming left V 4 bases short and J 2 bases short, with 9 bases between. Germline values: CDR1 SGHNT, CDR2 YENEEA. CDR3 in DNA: TGTGCCAGCAGCTCCGGGACAACCTACGAGCAGTACTTC. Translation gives CASSSGTTYEQYF.

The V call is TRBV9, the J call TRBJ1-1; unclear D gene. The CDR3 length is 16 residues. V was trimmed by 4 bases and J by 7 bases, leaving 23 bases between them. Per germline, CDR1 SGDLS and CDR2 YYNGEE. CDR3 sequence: CASSPNGLPRMGEAFF. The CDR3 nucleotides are TGTGCCAGCAGCCCCAATGGGCTCCCCAGGATGGGTGAAGCTTTCTTT.

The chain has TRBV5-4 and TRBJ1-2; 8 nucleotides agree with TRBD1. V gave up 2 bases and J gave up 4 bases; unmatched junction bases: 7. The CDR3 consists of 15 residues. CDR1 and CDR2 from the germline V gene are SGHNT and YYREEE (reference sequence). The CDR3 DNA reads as TGTGCCAGCAGCTTAGACCAGGGGGCGGTCTATGGCTACACCTTC. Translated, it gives CASSLDQGAVYGYTF.

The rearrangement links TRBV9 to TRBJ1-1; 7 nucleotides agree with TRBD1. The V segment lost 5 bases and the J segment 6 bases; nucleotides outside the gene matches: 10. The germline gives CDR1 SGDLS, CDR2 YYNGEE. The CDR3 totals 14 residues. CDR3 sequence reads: CASRTGPGTAEAFF. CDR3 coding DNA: TGTGCCAGCAGAACTGGACCCGGGACAGCTGAAGCTTTCTTT.

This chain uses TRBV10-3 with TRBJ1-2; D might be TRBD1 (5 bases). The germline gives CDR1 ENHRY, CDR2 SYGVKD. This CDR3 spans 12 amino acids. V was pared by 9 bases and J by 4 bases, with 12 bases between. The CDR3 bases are TGTGCCATTAAAGGGGACTTCTATGGCTACACCTTC. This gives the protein CAIKGDFYGYTF.

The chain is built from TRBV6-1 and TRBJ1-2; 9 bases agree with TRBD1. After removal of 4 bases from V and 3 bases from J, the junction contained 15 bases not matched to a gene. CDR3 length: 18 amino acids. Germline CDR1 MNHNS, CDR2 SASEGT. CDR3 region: CASSGTSRDRALDYGYTF. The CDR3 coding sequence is TGTGCCAGCAGTGGAACTAGCCGGGACAGGGCTCTGGACTATGGCTACACCTTC.

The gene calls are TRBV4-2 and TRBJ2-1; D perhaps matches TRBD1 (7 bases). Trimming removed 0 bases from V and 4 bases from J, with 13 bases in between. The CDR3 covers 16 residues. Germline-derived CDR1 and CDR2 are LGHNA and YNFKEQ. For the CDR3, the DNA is TGTGCCAGCAGCCAAGAAGGAGGGACAGATTACAATGAGCAGTTCTTC. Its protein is CASSQEGGTDYNEQFF.

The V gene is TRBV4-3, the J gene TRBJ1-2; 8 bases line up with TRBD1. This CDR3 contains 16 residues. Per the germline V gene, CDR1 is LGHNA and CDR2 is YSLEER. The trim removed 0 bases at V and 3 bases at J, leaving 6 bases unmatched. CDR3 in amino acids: CASSQDTRGRYYGYTF. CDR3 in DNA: TGCGCCAGCAGCCAAGACACCAGGGGGCGGTACTATGGCTACACCTTC.

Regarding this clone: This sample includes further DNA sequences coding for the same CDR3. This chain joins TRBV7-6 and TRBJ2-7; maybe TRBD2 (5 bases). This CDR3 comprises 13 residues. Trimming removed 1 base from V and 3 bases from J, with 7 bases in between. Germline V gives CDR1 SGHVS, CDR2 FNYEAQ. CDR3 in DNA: TGTGCCAGCAGCTTAGGGACTGGCTACGAGCAGTACTTC. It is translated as CASSLGTGYEQYF.

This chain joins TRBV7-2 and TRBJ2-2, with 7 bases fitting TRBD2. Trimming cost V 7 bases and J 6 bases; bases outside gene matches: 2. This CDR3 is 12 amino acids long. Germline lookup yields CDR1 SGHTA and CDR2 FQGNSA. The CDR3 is CASNRGAGELFF. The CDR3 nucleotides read TGTGCCAGCAACCGGGGGGCCGGGGAGCTGTTTTTT.

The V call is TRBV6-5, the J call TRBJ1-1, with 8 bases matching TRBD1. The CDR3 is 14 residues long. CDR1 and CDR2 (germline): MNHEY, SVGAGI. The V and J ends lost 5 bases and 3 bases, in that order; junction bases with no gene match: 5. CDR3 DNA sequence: TGTGCCAGCAGTAATACAGGGGGGCACACTGAAGCTTTCTTT. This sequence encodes CASSNTGGHTEAFF.

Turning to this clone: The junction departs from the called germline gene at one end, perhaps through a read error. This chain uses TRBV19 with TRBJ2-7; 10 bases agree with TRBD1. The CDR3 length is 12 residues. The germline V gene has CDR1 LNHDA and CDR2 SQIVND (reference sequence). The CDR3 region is CASRQTGGALNF. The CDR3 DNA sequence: TGTGCCAGTAGACAGACAGGGGGCGCCTTGAACTTC.

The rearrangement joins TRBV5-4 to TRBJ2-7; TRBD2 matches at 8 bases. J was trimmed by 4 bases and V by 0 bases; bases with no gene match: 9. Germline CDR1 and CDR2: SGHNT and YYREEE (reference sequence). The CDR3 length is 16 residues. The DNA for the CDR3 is TGTGCCAGCAGCTTGGGGAGGGAGCGGGGGATTTACGAGCAGTACTTC. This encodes CASSLGRERGIYEQYF.

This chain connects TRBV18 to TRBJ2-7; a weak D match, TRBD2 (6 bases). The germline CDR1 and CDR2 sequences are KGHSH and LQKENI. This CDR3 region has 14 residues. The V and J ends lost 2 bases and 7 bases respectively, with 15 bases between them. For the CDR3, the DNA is TGTGCCAGCTCACCAGGACGGAATGCGGGGGAGCAGTACTTC. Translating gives CASSPGRNAGEQYF.

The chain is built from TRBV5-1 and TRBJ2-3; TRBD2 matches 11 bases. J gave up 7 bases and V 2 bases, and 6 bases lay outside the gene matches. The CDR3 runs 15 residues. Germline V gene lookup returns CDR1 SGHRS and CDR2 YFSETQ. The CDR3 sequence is CASSLTSGGSYTQYF. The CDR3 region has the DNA TGCGCCAGCAGCTTAACTAGCGGGGGATCATATACGCAGTATTTT.

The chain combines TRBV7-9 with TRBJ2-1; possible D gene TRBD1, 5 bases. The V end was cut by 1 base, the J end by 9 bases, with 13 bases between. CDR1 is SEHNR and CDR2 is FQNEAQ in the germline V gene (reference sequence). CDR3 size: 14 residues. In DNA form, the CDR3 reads TGTGCCAGCAGCTTAGGGGTAGGGGCTGGTGAGCAGTTCTTC. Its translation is CASSLGVGAGEQFF. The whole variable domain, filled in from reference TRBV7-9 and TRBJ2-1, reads DTGVSQNPRHKITKRGQNVTFRCDPISEHNRLYWYRQTLGQGPEFLTYFQNEAQLEKSRLLSDRFSAERPKGSFSTLEIQRTEQGDSAMYLCASSLGVGAGEQFFGPGTRLTVL.

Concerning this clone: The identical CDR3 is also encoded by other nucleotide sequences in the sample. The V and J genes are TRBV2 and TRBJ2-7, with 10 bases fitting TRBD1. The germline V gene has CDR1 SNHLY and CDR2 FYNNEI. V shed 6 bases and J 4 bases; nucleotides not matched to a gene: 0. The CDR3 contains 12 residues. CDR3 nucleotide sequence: TGTGCCAGCAGGGACAGGGGGTACGAGCAGTACTTC. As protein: CASRDRGYEQYF. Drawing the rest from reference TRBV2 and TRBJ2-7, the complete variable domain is EPEVTQTPSHQVTQMGQEVILRCVPISNHLYFYWYRQILGQKVEFLVSFYNNEISEKSEIFDDQFSVERPDGSNFTLKIRSTKLEDSAMYFCASRDRGYEQYFGPGTRLTVT.

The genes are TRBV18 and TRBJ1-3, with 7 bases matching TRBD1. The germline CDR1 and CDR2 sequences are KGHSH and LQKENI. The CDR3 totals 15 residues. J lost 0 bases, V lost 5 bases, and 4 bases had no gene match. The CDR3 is CASSTGTASGNTIYF. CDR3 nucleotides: TGTGCCAGCTCAACCGGGACAGCCTCTGGAAACACCATATATTTT.

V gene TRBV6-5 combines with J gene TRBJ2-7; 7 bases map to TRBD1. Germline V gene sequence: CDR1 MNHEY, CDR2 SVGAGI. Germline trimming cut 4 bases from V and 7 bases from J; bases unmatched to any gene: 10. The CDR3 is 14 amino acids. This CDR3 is CASSSPGQFGEQYF. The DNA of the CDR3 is TGTGCCAGCAGTTCCCCGGGACAGTTCGGTGAGCAGTACTTC.